This record concerns one T cell receptor beta chain sequence. This sample is drawn from a study of blood T cell repertoires in COVID-19. The assay was immunoSEQ multiplex PCR, and TCRdb's table has in-frame clones only and misses some. The sample shows 200,000 to 300,000 clones, about nine tenths of them seen only once. This sequence was found in a woman in her thirties or forties with acute or convalescent COVID-19. Sequencing was carried out using peripheral blood.

The CDR3 here is CASSSHRGQGGYTF. DNA for the CDR3: TGTGCCAGCAGCTCTCACAGGGGGCAGGGTGGCTACACCTTC. This rearrangement joins TRBV5-4 to TRBJ1-2; TRBD1 aligns across 9 bases. V dropped 3 bases and J dropped 7; count of bases not matched to a gene: 7. The CDR3 is made up of 14 amino acids. Germline loops: CDR1 SGHNT, CDR2 YYREEE (reference sequence). Variable domain in full (rest from reference TRBV5-4 and TRBJ1-2): ETGVTQSPTHLIKTRGQQVTLRCSSQSGHNTVSWYQQALGQGPQFIFQYYREEENGRGNFPPRFSGLQFPNYSSELNVNALELDDSALYLCASSSHRGQGGYTFGSGTRLTVV.